This T cell receptor (beta chain) was recovered during a study of T-cell memory formation after mild COVID-19. Study-level information: In these data, TCR clusters were largely donor specific.

5'RACE, which relied on constant-segment primers, yielded TCR alpha and TCR beta cDNA libraries carrying sample barcodes and UMIs. TCRdb recomputed calls from the 5' RACE reads with MiXCR, one row per CDR3 protein. The sample includes some 7,400 distinct CDR3 sequences, about a third seen only once; the top ten take less than 70%. This clonotype was counted ten times or more. The CDR3 is 14 amino acids. Between the trimmed V and J ends, which lost 3 bases and 0 bases, there was a span of 7 bases. Germline loops: CDR1 SGDLS, CDR2 YYNGEE. Sequencing was performed on PBMCs or a T cell subset sorted from them (not recorded which). This TCR derives from an adult woman who had mild COVID-19 (a few samples of this study predate the infection). Cell type and time point are not known. The chain is built from TRBV9 and TRBJ2-1; D unresolved. CDR3 sequence reads: CASSDGYSYNEQFF. As DNA, the CDR3 is TGTGCCAGCAGCGATGGCTACTCCTACAATGAGCAGTTCTTC. Full variable domain (rest looked up from reference TRBV9 and TRBJ2-1): DSGVTQTPKHLITATGQRVTLRCSPRSGDLSVYWYQQSLDQGLQFLIQYYNGEERAKGNILERFSAQQFPDLHSELNLSSLELGDSALYFCASSDGYSYNEQFFGPGTRLTVL.